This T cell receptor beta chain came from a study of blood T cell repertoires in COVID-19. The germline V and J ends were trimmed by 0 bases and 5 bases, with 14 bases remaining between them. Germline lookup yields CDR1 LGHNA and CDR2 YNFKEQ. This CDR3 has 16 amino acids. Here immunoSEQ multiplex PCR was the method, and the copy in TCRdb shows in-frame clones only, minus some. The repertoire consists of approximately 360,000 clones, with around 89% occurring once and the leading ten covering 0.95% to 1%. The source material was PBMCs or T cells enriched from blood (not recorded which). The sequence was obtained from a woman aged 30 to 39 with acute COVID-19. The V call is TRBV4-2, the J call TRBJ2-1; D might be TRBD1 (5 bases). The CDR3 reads CASSQEGAGPNNEQFF. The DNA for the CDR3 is TGTGCCAGCAGCCAAGAGGGTGCAGGGCCGAACAATGAGCAGTTCTTC.